Shown below are 2 T cell receptor beta chains from a single sample sequenced in a study of T cells in Graves' hyperthyroidism and ophthalmopathy. TCR beta CDR3 regions were amplified from RNA transcripts. Researchers ran a first-round RT-PCR on the TCR CDR3 using the HTBI primer set. TCRdb re-derived calls from the multiplex PCR reads in MiXCR, one entry per CDR3 protein. The table lists 550,000 to 650,000 distinct CDR3 sequences, approximately 15% of them singletons. Sample: blood. The receptors stem from a young woman with Graves' hyperthyroidism that later progressed to Graves' ophthalmopathy.

This clonotype was seen many times. The rearrangement links TRBV12-3 or TRBV12-4 to TRBJ2-7; possibly TRBD1 for D (6 bases). The V end lost 5 bases, the J end lost 0 bases, and 17 bases lay between the germline ends. This CDR3 comprises 16 residues. The CDR3 DNA follows: TGTGCCAGCAGTCAGCCCTCCGGGACACGCTCCTACGAGCAGTACTTC. It yields the protein CASSQPSGTRSYEQYF.

This clonotype has a handful of counts. The V call is TRBV9, the J call TRBJ1-3; no clear D. This CDR3 region has 15 residues. Germline V gives CDR1 SGDLS, CDR2 YYNGEE. V shed 0 bases and J shed 4 bases, with 11 bases lying between them. This CDR3 reads CASSVGVSGGNTIYF. The CDR3 coding sequence is TGTGCCAGCAGCGTAGGGGTCTCTGGCGGAAACACCATATATTTT. Full variable domain (outside the CDR3, taken from reference TRBV9 and TRBJ1-3): DSGVTQTPKHLITATGQRVTLRCSPRSGDLSVYWYQQSLDQGLQFLIQYYNGEERAKGNILERFSAQQFPDLHSELNLSSLELGDSALYFCASSVGVSGGNTIYFGEGSWLTVV.